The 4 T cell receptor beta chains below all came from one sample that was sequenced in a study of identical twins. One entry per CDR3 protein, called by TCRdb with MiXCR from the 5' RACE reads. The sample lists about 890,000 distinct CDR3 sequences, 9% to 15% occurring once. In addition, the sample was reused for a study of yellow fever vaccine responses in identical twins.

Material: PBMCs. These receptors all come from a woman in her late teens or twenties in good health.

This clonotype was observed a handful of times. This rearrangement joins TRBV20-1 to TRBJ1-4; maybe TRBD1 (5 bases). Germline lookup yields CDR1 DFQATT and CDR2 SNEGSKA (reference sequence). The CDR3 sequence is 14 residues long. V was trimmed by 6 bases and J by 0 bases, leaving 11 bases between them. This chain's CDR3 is CSALTGATNEKLFF. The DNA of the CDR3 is TGCAGTGCCCTAACAGGTGCAACTAATGAAAAACTGTTTTTT.

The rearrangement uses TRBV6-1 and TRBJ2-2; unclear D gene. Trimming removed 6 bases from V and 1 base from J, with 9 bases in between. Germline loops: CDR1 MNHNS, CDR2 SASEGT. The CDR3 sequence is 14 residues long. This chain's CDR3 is CASSSTQNTGELFF. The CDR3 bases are TGTGCCAGCAGCTCAACTCAGAACACCGGGGAGCTGTTTTTT.

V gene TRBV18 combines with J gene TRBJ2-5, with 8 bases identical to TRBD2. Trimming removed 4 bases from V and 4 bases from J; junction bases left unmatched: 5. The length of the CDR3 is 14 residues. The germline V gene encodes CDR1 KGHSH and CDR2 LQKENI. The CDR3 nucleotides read TGTGCCAGCTCACGGGCGGGAGGCCCAGAGACCCAGTACTTC. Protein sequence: CASSRAGGPETQYF. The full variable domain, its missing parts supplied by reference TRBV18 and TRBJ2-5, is NAGVMQNPRHLVRRRGQEARLRCSPMKGHSHVYWYRQLPEEGLKFMVYLQKENIIDESGMPKERFSAEFPKEGPSILRIQQVVRGDSAAYFCASSRAGGPETQYFGPGTRLLVL.

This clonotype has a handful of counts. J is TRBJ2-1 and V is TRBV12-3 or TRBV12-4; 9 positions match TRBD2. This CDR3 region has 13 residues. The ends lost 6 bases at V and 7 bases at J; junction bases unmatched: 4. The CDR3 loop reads CASSPLAGNEQFF. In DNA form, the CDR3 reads TGTGCCAGCAGCCCTCTAGCGGGGAATGAGCAGTTCTTC.